Following are 32 T cell receptor beta chains from one sample sequenced in a study of STAT5B mutations in CD4+ large granular lymphocyte leukemia. Sequencing was performed with immunoSEQ multiplex PCR; in TCRdb, only in-frame clones are kept and a portion is missing. This table has 21,000 or so clones, over 60% appearing once. Sequenced material: CD4+ T cells from blood buffy coats. These receptors all stem from a human donor in good health.

CDR3 DNA sequence: TGTGCCAGCAGCTTCGGGCAGTACGAGCAGTACTTC. Translation gives CASSFGQYEQYF. The V call is TRBV5-4, the J call TRBJ2-7; D ambiguous. Trimming took 2 bases from V and 4 from J, leaving 7 bases between them. The CDR3 runs 12 residues. Germline V CDR1 and CDR2: SGHNT, YYREEE (reference sequence).

The chain has TRBV6-5 and TRBJ1-5, with 8 positions matching TRBD1. The CDR3 length is 13 residues. The ends lost 6 bases at V and 2 bases at J; junction bases unmatched: 0. The germline V gene has CDR1 MNHEY and CDR2 SVGAGI. In DNA, the CDR3 is TGTGCCAGCAGGGACAGGGGCAATCAGCCCCAGCATTTT. This encodes CASRDRGNQPQHF.

V and J are TRBV2 and TRBJ2-5; D unresolved. The CDR3 sequence is 14 residues long. Trimming removed 2 bases from V and 4 bases from J, with 11 bases in between. CDR1 SNHLY and CDR2 FYNNEI come from the germline V gene. The CDR3 loop is CASSESEVSETQYF. CDR3 DNA: TGTGCCAGCAGTGAAAGCGAGGTTTCAGAGACCCAGTACTTC.

This clone occurred a few times. The chain is built from TRBV11-2 and TRBJ1-5; no firm D call. The CDR3 extends over 13 amino acids. The V and J ends lost 1 base and 6 bases respectively, with 7 bases between them. Germline CDR1 and CDR2: SGHAT and FQNNGV. CDR3 residues: CASSLGGAQPQHF. As DNA, the CDR3 is TGTGCCAGCAGCTTAGGGGGAGCTCAGCCCCAGCATTTT.

V is TRBV5-1 and J is TRBJ1-1; 10 bases align to TRBD1. The ends lost 0 bases at V and 4 bases at J; junction bases unmatched: 3. Per germline, CDR1 SGHRS and CDR2 YFSETQ. CDR3 length equals 15 residues. CDR3 DNA sequence: TGCGCCAGCAGCTTGGGCGGACAGGGGGGCACTGAAGCTTTCTTT. Translation gives CASSLGGQGGTEAFF.

V is TRBV4-2 and J is TRBJ2-3, with 9 bases fitting TRBD2. CDR1 is LGHNA, CDR2 YNFKEQ, per germline. The CDR3 runs 17 residues. Trimming at V came to 0 bases and at J to 6 bases, leaving 10 bases not matched to a gene. The CDR3 region is CASSQDLSGRGADTQYF. CDR3 nucleotide sequence: TGTGCCAGCAGCCAAGATCTTAGCGGGAGAGGCGCGGATACGCAGTATTTT.

This clone was picked up a small number of times. V is TRBV2 and J is TRBJ2-2; no clear D. CDR3 length equals 16 residues. With 4 bases removed from V and 3 bases from J, the gap between germline ends came to 15 bases. Germline CDR1 reads SNHLY; CDR2 reads FYNNEI. The CDR3, as DNA: TGTGCCAGCAGTGGTGGGCGATCAATGGACACCGGGGAGCTGTTTTTT. Its translation: CASSGGRSMDTGELFF. Combining the CDR3 with reference TRBV2 and TRBJ2-2 gives the whole variable domain EPEVTQTPSHQVTQMGQEVILRCVPISNHLYFYWYRQILGQKVEFLVSFYNNEISEKSEIFDDQFSVERPDGSNFTLKIRSTKLEDSAMYFCASSGGRSMDTGELFFGEGSRLTVL.

This clone occurred a few times. This chain uses TRBV6-6 with TRBJ2-7, with 9 bases matching TRBD1. The germline gives CDR1 MNHNY, CDR2 SVGAGI (reference sequence). Trimming at V came to 2 bases and at J to 4 bases, leaving 6 bases not matched to a gene. The CDR3 contains 15 residues. The CDR3 coding sequence is TGTGCCAGCAGTTACACCTCCGGGACAGGGTACGAGCAGTACTTC. It encodes CASSYTSGTGYEQYF.

The chain employs TRBV4-2 and TRBJ2-2, with TRBD2 matching 7 bases. This CDR3 contains 14 residues. V trimming: 0 bases; J trimming: 8 bases; junction bases outside the gene matches: 3. Germline CDR1 reads LGHNA; CDR2 reads YNFKEQ. This CDR3 is CASSQDRGVGELFF. The CDR3, as DNA: TGTGCCAGCAGCCAAGATCGGGGGGTAGGGGAGCTGTTTTTT.

The rearrangement links TRBV29-1 to TRBJ2-7; D gene uncertain. CDR1 SQVTM and CDR2 ANQGSEA come from the germline V gene. CDR3 size: 12 residues. V was shortened by 6 bases and J by 5 bases, with 14 bases between the two germline ends. The CDR3 reads CSVEEGGDEQYF. DNA for the CDR3: TGCAGCGTCGAGGAAGGTGGCGACGAGCAGTACTTC.

The V gene is TRBV6-1, the J gene TRBJ2-3; tentatively, D is TRBD1 (6 bases). This CDR3 region has 15 residues. Trimming took off 1 base at V and 1 base at J, with 9 bases between the two ends. CDR1 is MNHNS, CDR2 SASEGT, per germline. CDR3 in amino acids: CASSEGGGRTDTQYF. The CDR3, as DNA: TGTGCCAGCAGTGAAGGAGGGGGACGCACAGATACGCAGTATTTT.

The chain links TRBV10-2 to TRBJ2-7; D is ambiguous. The CDR3 is made up of 15 amino acids. Trimming shortened V by 3 bases and J by 2 bases, and 14 bases separated the two germline ends. Germline lookup yields CDR1 WSHSY and CDR2 SAAADI. The CDR3 region is CASSDLAAVAYEQYF. DNA of the CDR3: TGCGCCAGCAGTGATCTCGCGGCAGTCGCCTACGAGCAGTACTTC.

The DNA for the CDR3 is TGTGCCAGCAGTAGCGGGAGTCTCCACGAGCAGTACTTC. It codes for CASSSGSLHEQYF. The rearrangement uses TRBV2 and TRBJ2-7; TRBD2 matches at 8 bases. This CDR3 comprises 13 residues. Germline CDR1 is SNHLY and CDR2 is FYNNEI. V dropped 5 bases and J dropped 5; count of bases not matched to a gene: 5.

This chain joins TRBV6-1 and TRBJ2-3; D perhaps matches TRBD2 (5 bases). Germline CDR1 is MNHNS and CDR2 is SASEGT. The CDR3 has 17 amino acids. Between the trimmed V and J ends, which lost 2 bases and 1 base, there was a span of 16 bases. CDR3 loop: CASSEHGLTLRTDTQYF. The CDR3 nucleotides read TGTGCCAGCAGTGAACACGGACTCACCCTACGCACAGATACGCAGTATTTT.

This clone has a handful of counts. The V and J genes are TRBV10-3 and TRBJ2-6; D call uncertain. The CDR3 runs 15 residues. Germline CDR1 ENHRY, CDR2 SYGVKD. Trimming took 4 bases from V and 0 from J, leaving 7 bases between them. The CDR3 sequence is CAISVMNSGANVLTF. In nucleotides, the CDR3 is TGTGCCATCAGTGTTATGAACTCTGGGGCCAACGTCCTGACTTTC.

V is TRBV30 and J is TRBJ1-1; no clear D. Between the trimmed V and J ends, which lost 1 base and 1 base, there was a span of 7 bases. The CDR3 has 13 amino acids. Germline values: CDR1 GTSNPN, CDR2 SVGIG (reference sequence). CDR3 residues: CAWSAAGNTEAFF. CDR3 in DNA: TGTGCCTGGAGTGCGGCGGGGAACACTGAAGCTTTCTTT.

This clone was recorded only once. The CDR3: CASSYSGGGYEQYF. The CDR3 bases are TGTGCCAGCAGTTACTCGGGGGGCGGATACGAGCAGTACTTC. This rearrangement joins TRBV6-5 to TRBJ2-7; D might be TRBD1 or TRBD2, each matching 6 bases. The ends were cut back, 0 bases at V and 4 bases at J, with 10 bases in the middle. This CDR3 region has 14 residues. The germline V gene has CDR1 MNHEY and CDR2 SVGAGI.

The rearrangement links TRBV30 to TRBJ1-5, with D tentatively TRBD1 (6 bases). Germline CDR1 and CDR2: GTSNPN and SVGIG (reference sequence). The germline V and J ends were trimmed by 0 bases and 1 base, with 7 bases remaining between them. CDR3 length: 14 residues. The CDR3 here is CAWSVGGSNQPQHF. The CDR3 nucleotides read TGTGCCTGGAGTGTAGGGGGGAGCAATCAGCCCCAGCATTTT.

This sequence joins TRBV28 and TRBJ1-6, with unresolved D. V was pared by 3 bases and J by 10 bases, with 10 bases between. Looked up from germline, CDR1 is MDHEN and CDR2 is SYDVKM. There are 13 residues in the CDR3. The CDR3 is CASSFPAGSPLHF. For the CDR3, the DNA is TGTGCCAGCAGTTTCCCCGCGGGCTCACCCCTCCACTTT.

The V gene is TRBV6-6, the J gene TRBJ2-1; TRBD2 agrees at 10 bases. This CDR3 region has 16 residues. Losses at the gene ends were 2 bases for V and 0 bases for J; bases not matched to a gene: 1. Per the germline V gene, CDR1 is MNHNY and CDR2 is SVGAGI (reference sequence). CDR3 DNA sequence: TGTGCCAGCAGTTACCCTAGCGGGAGCTCCTACAATGAGCAGTTCTTC. Its protein product is CASSYPSGSSYNEQFF.

The chain joins TRBV6-1 to TRBJ2-1; TRBD2 matches at 12 bases. The CDR3 is 18 residues long. CDR1 is MNHNS, CDR2 SASEGT, per germline. V gave up 4 bases and J gave up 0 bases; unmatched junction bases: 7. CDR3 nucleotides: TGTGCCAGCAGTGTCGCACTAGCGGGAGGAGGCTCCTACAATGAGCAGTTCTTC. Translating gives CASSVALAGGGSYNEQFF.

This clone is a singleton in its sample. The chain's CDR3 is CASSFGLAGDLFMFF. CDR3 nucleotides: TGTGCCAGCAGCTTCGGACTCGCGGGAGACCTTTTTATGTTCTTC. The V gene is TRBV5-6, the J gene TRBJ2-1; 7 nucleotides agree with TRBD2. The germline V gene has CDR1 SGHDT and CDR2 YYEEEE. CDR3 length: 15 residues. With V trimmed by 2 bases and J by 15 bases, 17 bases remained unmatched.

A few counts support this clone. CDR3 DNA: TGTGCCAGCAGCTTAGGACAGTTGGAGCAGTACTTC. Translation: CASSLGQLEQYF. The chain recombines TRBV7-9 with TRBJ2-7; D may be TRBD1 (5 bases). CDR3 length: 12 amino acids. V dropped 1 base and J dropped 7 bases, with 8 bases sitting between them. Per the germline V gene, CDR1 is SEHNR and CDR2 is FQNEAQ (reference sequence). Drawing the rest from reference TRBV7-9 and TRBJ2-7, the complete variable domain is DTGVSQNPRHKITKRGQNVTFRCDPISEHNRLYWYRQTLGQGPEFLTYFQNEAQLEKSRLLSDRFSAERPKGSFSTLEIQRTEQGDSAMYLCASSLGQLEQYFGPGTRLTVT.

Points on this clone: Germline is not matched at one junction end, which may reflect a read error. The chain is built from TRBV6-5 and TRBJ2-5, with D perhaps matching TRBD1 or TRBD2 (5 bases each). This CDR3 region has 15 residues. Germline CDR1 and CDR2: MNHEY and SVGAGI. CDR3 sequence reads: CASSNTGPYQETQYF. The CDR3 coding sequence is TGTGCCAGCAGTAACACGGGACCCTACCAGGAGACCCAGTACTTC.

This sequence joins TRBV18 and TRBJ1-1, with TRBD1 matching 7 bases. V shed 3 bases, J shed 0 bases, and the junction held 7 bases outside the gene matches. The CDR3 totals 16 residues. Germline CDR1 and CDR2: KGHSH and LQKENI. CDR3 amino acids: CASSPQSGGLNTEAFF. CDR3 DNA: TGTGCCAGCTCACCGCAGTCAGGGGGACTGAACACTGAAGCTTTCTTT.

The chain has TRBV5-1 and TRBJ1-1, with D perhaps matching TRBD1 (5 bases). The germline CDR1 and CDR2 sequences are SGHRS and YFSETQ. The CDR3 totals 14 residues. V lost 4 bases, J lost 1 base, and 11 bases lay in between. The DNA for the CDR3 is TGCGCCAGCAGCCGGGGGACTGCGAACACTGAAGCTTTCTTT. This encodes CASSRGTANTEAFF.

The chain recombines TRBV7-9 with TRBJ2-3; D perhaps matches TRBD1 (6 bases). V lost 5 bases and J lost 1, with 10 bases in between. Germline V lookup: CDR1 SEHNR, CDR2 FQNEAQ (reference sequence). The CDR3 extends over 14 amino acids. The CDR3 is CASSDRQGTDTQYF. The CDR3 DNA reads TGTGCCAGCAGCGACAGACAGGGCACAGATACGCAGTATTTT.

This clone has only a few counts. The rearrangement joins TRBV19 to TRBJ1-5; a possible D gene is TRBD1 (6 bases). Germline CDR1 is LNHDA and CDR2 is SQIVND (reference sequence). The CDR3 contains 14 residues. Trimming pared 5 bases from V and 2 bases from J, leaving 10 bases between. The CDR3: CASSAGGGNQPQHF. The CDR3 coding sequence is TGTGCCAGTAGTGCGGGGGGCGGCAATCAGCCCCAGCATTTT.

This clone appeared a few times. The gene calls are TRBV9 and TRBJ1-1; D uncertain. CDR1 SGDLS and CDR2 YYNGEE come from the germline V gene. The CDR3 sequence is 14 residues long. Trimming pared 0 bases from V and 0 bases from J, leaving 6 bases between. CDR3 region: CASSVEPLNTEAFF. Here the CDR3 DNA reads TGTGCCAGCAGCGTAGAGCCGCTGAACACTGAAGCTTTCTTT.

The rearrangement uses TRBV30 and TRBJ2-7; 9 positions agree with TRBD1. Germline V lookup: CDR1 GTSNPN, CDR2 SVGIG (reference sequence). The V segment lost 5 bases and the J segment 7 bases; nucleotides outside the gene matches: 12. This CDR3 region has 14 residues. The CDR3 DNA is TGTGCCTGGGAACCGGGACAGGGAATCGGGGAGCAGTACTTC. Translation gives CAWEPGQGIGEQYF.

The genes are TRBV5-1 and TRBJ2-7; a possible D gene is TRBD1 (8 bases). CDR1 and CDR2 from the germline V gene are SGHRS and YFSETQ. The V gene lost 4 bases and the J gene lost 3 bases, with 23 bases spanning the gap. This CDR3 is 17 amino acids long. Written as DNA, the CDR3 is TGCGCCAGCAGCGCACCGGGGGGCTCACAGGGGGGCTACGAGCAGTACTTC. Its protein is CASSAPGGSQGGYEQYF.

This chain joins TRBV7-6 and TRBJ2-5, with 8 bases fitting TRBD1. With V trimmed by 4 bases and J by 4 bases, 11 bases remained unmatched. The germline CDR1 and CDR2 sequences are SGHVS and FNYEAQ. CDR3 size: 16 residues. CDR3 DNA sequence: TGTGCCAGCAGCTCCATACTCAACAGGGGGTTAGAGACCCAGTACTTC. Translated, it gives CASSSILNRGLETQYF. Combining the CDR3 with reference TRBV7-6 and TRBJ2-5 gives the whole variable domain GAGVSQSPRYKVTKRGQDVALRCDPISGHVSLYWYRQALGQGPEFLTYFNYEAQQDKSGLPNDRFSAERPEGSISTLTIQRTEQRDSAMYRCASSSILNRGLETQYFGPGTRLLVL.